A single sample gave rise to the 16 T cell receptor beta chains below, sequenced in a study of monozygotic twins with inflammatory bowel disease. Following a re-call of the 5' RACE reads, TCRdb has one entry per CDR3 protein and lacks DNA. This table holds about 210,000 distinct CDR3 sequences. Sequencing was performed on blood. These TCRs come from a human donor with ulcerative colitis or Crohn's disease, or a healthy co-twin of an affected twin (not recorded which).

The chain employs TRBV27 and TRBJ2-3; TCRdb picks TRBD2, but there is no DNA to check that call. Per the germline V gene, CDR1 is MNHEY and CDR2 is SMNVEV (reference sequence). This CDR3 region has 15 residues. The CDR3 region is CASSPTLGPGDTQYF.

The chain joins TRBV5-1 to TRBJ2-1; the D call of TRBD1 rests on TCRdb alone, since no DNA is present to check it. The CDR3 is 15 residues long. Germline values: CDR1 SGHRS, CDR2 YFSETQ. The CDR3 loop is CASSSRESSYNEQFF. The full variable domain, its missing parts supplied by reference TRBV5-1 and TRBJ2-1, is KAGVTQTPRYLIKTRGQQVTLSCSPISGHRSVSWYQQTPGQGLQFLFEYFSETQRNKGNFPGRFSGRQFSNSRSEMNVSTLELGDSALYLCASSSRESSYNEQFFGPGTRLTVL.

The chain couples TRBV20-1 to TRBJ2-3; TCRdb designates TRBD2, a call that cannot be tested without DNA. The V gene's germline CDR1 is DFQATT and CDR2 SNEGSKA (reference sequence). This CDR3 comprises 14 residues. The CDR3 here is CSARTSGGIWTQYF.

V gene TRBV5-4 combines with J gene TRBJ2-1; the D call of TRBD2 rests on TCRdb alone, since no DNA is present to check it. CDR3 size: 14 residues. Per germline, CDR1 SGHNT and CDR2 YYREEE (reference sequence). The CDR3 protein is CASSYSGGRDEQFF.

The rearrangement links TRBV19 to TRBJ1-1. The CDR3 sequence is 17 residues long. Germline V gene sequence: CDR1 LNHDA, CDR2 SQIVND (reference sequence). The chain's CDR3 is CASSTRFSAGRNTEAFF.

The rearrangement links TRBV10-3 to TRBJ1-1. Germline V gives CDR1 ENHRY, CDR2 SYGVKD. The CDR3 runs 17 residues. CDR3 amino acids: CAISESQGVKGSTEAFF.

The chain recombines TRBV7-9 with TRBJ2-4. CDR3 length: 15 residues. CDR1 is SEHNR and CDR2 is FQNEAQ in the germline V gene (reference sequence). The chain's CDR3 is CASSLDSLAKNIQYF. The full variable domain, with the rest looked up from reference TRBV7-9 and TRBJ2-4, is DTGVSQNPRHKITKRGQNVTFRCDPISEHNRLYWYRQTLGQGPEFLTYFQNEAQLEKSRLLSDRFSAERPKGSFSTLEIQRTEQGDSAMYLCASSLDSLAKNIQYFGAGTRLSVL.

This chain links TRBV5-1 with TRBJ2-5; TCRdb reports TRBD2, a call that lacks DNA to check it against. The CDR3 totals 14 residues. Per the germline V gene, CDR1 is SGHRS and CDR2 is YFSETQ. CDR3 region: CASSPGTNQETQYF. Drawing the rest from reference TRBV5-1 and TRBJ2-5, the complete variable domain is KAGVTQTPRYLIKTRGQQVTLSCSPISGHRSVSWYQQTPGQGLQFLFEYFSETQRNKGNFPGRFSGRQFSNSRSEMNVSTLELGDSALYLCASSPGTNQETQYFGPGTRLLVL.

This chain uses TRBV7-2 with TRBJ1-5; TCRdb selects TRBD1, and the lack of DNA leaves this call unchecked. The germline V gene has CDR1 SGHTA and CDR2 FQGNSA. The CDR3 totals 17 residues. This chain's CDR3 is CASSLRRPPGGNQPQHF.

The V and J genes are TRBV18 and TRBJ1-2. The CDR3 sequence is 12 residues long. From germline, CDR1 is KGHSH and CDR2 LQKENI. The CDR3 region is CASSPQEYGYTF.

The CDR3: CSAPNFPGNTIYF. The chain links TRBV20-1 to TRBJ1-3. The CDR3 is made up of 13 amino acids. Germline CDR1 reads DFQATT; CDR2 reads SNEGSKA (reference sequence).

The gene calls are TRBV13 and TRBJ2-3; TCRdb indicates TRBD1, and absent DNA this call remains unverified. The CDR3 sequence is 15 residues long. Germline V gene sequence: CDR1 PRHDT, CDR2 FYEKMQ (reference sequence). The CDR3 reads CASSPRTDYSDTQYF.

The chain carries TRBV12-3 or TRBV12-4 and TRBJ1-1; TCRdb calls TRBD1, which cannot be checked without DNA. The CDR3 runs 11 residues. CDR3 region: CASRYREDAFF.

V and J are TRBV3-1 and TRBJ2-7; checking the TCRdb D call of TRBD1 is not possible without DNA. Germline CDR1 is LGHDT and CDR2 is YNNKEL (reference sequence). This CDR3 is built from 16 residues. Here the CDR3 reads CASSPLRQASSYEQYF.

V and J are TRBV12-3 or TRBV12-4 and TRBJ1-1; the TRBD1 assignment by TCRdb is unverifiable without DNA. The CDR3 is 14 amino acids. The CDR3 is CASSTGTVNTEAFF.

The V and J genes are TRBV7-6 and TRBJ1-3. This CDR3 comprises 16 residues. CDR1 SGHVS and CDR2 FNYEAQ come from the germline V gene. CDR3 amino acids: CASSPQVFSSGNTIYF.